Given below is one T cell receptor beta chain in context. Its antigen is undetermined. It was with 60 Vbeta and 13 Jbeta primers that the PCR ran. The protocol was immunoSEQ multiplex PCR, while the TCRdb copy is restricted to in-frame clones and leaves out a portion. This table has 150,000 to 200,000 clones, over 75% appearing once. This specimen comes from a study of cytomegalovirus exposure and HLA in healthy donors. Whole-study results and caveats: Highly shared sequence variants in one cluster were likely a sequencing artifact. As a later analysis revealed, most CMV-associated TCR beta chains appeared HLA-restricted. Earlier analysis yielded a pattern in which most TCR beta V segments were productive about 90% or about 30% of the time.

Donors sampled were nominally healthy, though unrecorded immune exposures were likely. The sequencing sample was made of PBMCs. The receptor was isolated from a man between 40 and 49 years old in good health and CMV-seropositive.

CDR3 amino acids: CSVEYPSGERAYF. The CDR3 DNA reads as TGCAGCGTTGAATACCCTAGCGGGGAGCGAGCGTACTTC. The rearrangement uses TRBV29-1 and TRBJ2-7; 9 bases map to TRBD2. Per the germline V gene, CDR1 is SQVTM and CDR2 is ANQGSEA. Trimming cost V 2 bases and J 12 bases; bases outside gene matches: 11. This CDR3 region has 13 residues.